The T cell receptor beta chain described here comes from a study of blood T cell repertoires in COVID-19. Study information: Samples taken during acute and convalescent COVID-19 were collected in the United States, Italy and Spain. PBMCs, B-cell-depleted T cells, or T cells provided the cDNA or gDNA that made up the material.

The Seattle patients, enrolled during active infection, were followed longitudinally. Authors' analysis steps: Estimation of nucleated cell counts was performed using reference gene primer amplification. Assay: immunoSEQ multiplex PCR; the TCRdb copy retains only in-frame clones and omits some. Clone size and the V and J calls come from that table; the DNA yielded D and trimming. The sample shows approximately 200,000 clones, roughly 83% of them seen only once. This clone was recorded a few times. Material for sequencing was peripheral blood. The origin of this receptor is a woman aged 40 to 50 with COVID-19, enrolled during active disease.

The CDR3, as DNA: TGCGCCAGCAGCGGGGGAGGGCCTTATAGCAATCAGCCCCAGCATTTT. This gives the protein CASSGGGPYSNQPQHF. The chain carries TRBV5-1 and TRBJ1-5; a possible D gene is TRBD1 (5 bases). Germline V lookup: CDR1 SGHRS, CDR2 YFSETQ. This CDR3 has 16 residues. Trimming pared 4 bases from V and 0 bases from J, leaving 14 bases between.